A single sample is the source of the 23 T cell receptor beta chains below, sequenced in a study of cytomegalovirus exposure and HLA in healthy donors. Both 60 Vbeta primers and 13 Jbeta primers went into the PCR. Here immunoSEQ multiplex PCR was the method, and the copy in TCRdb shows in-frame clones only, minus some. The table includes about 180,000 clones, over 80% detected once. The sequenced material came from PBMCs. The receptor set was obtained from a man aged 40-49 years in good health and CMV-seronegative.

The rearrangement links TRBV10-3 to TRBJ2-7; D perhaps matches TRBD1 (5 bases). Germline values: CDR1 ENHRY, CDR2 SYGVKD. With 2 bases removed from V and 7 bases from J, the gap between germline ends came to 12 bases. The CDR3 contains 13 residues. Here the CDR3 reads CAISEGAISEQYF. Written as DNA, the CDR3 is TGTGCCATCAGTGAGGGGGCGATCAGTGAGCAGTACTTC.

The chain uses TRBV6-1 and TRBJ2-1; maybe TRBD1 (5 bases). V gave up 6 bases and J gave up 0 bases, with 12 bases separating them. Germline-derived CDR1 and CDR2 are MNHNS and SASEGT. The CDR3 is 15 residues long. Here the CDR3 reads CASRGDRSSYNEQFF. In DNA form, the CDR3 reads TGTGCCAGCAGAGGAGACAGAAGCTCCTACAATGAGCAGTTCTTC.

The chain recombines TRBV11-1 with TRBJ2-7; D gene ambiguous. Trimming pared 8 bases from V and 2 bases from J, leaving 13 bases between. The V gene's germline CDR1 is SGHAT and CDR2 FQDESV (reference sequence). The CDR3 consists of 13 residues. The CDR3 DNA sequence: TGTGCCAGCCCCTCTCCAAAGCCCTACGAGCAGTACTTC. Residues: CASPSPKPYEQYF.

This clone has more than one count but fewer than ten. The chain carries TRBV7-3 and TRBJ1-1; 9 bases agree with TRBD1. The CDR3 consists of 14 residues. V lost 5 bases and J lost 1; bases outside the gene matches: 2. The germline V gene has CDR1 SGHTA and CDR2 FQGTGA. In DNA form, the CDR3 reads TGTGCCAGCAGCGTACAGGGGGCGAACACTGAAGCTTTCTTT. This encodes CASSVQGANTEAFF.

This sequence joins TRBV15 and TRBJ1-1; 8 positions agree with TRBD1. Trimming at V came to 1 base and at J to 5 bases, leaving 3 bases not matched to a gene. CDR3 size: 14 residues. Germline CDR1 and CDR2: LNHNV and YYDKDF (reference sequence). DNA for the CDR3: TGTGCCACCAGCAGAGGCAGGGGGCGGACTGAAGCTTTCTTT. Translating it yields CATSRGRGRTEAFF.

The V call is TRBV2, the J call TRBJ1-1; 8 nucleotides line up with TRBD1. Germline V gene lookup returns CDR1 SNHLY and CDR2 FYNNEI. CDR3 length: 15 amino acids. The V segment lost 8 bases and the J segment 5 bases; nucleotides outside the gene matches: 13. The CDR3, as DNA: TGTGCCAGCTTTCAGGCAGGGGGCGTAAGGACTGAAGCTTTCTTT. It translates to CASFQAGGVRTEAFF.

The CDR3 sequence is CAWSVRGRARNEQFF. In DNA form, the CDR3 reads TGTGCCTGGAGTGTACGCGGGAGGGCCAGAAATGAGCAGTTCTTC. The rearrangement uses TRBV30 and TRBJ2-1; 9 nucleotides align to TRBD2. V lost 0 bases to trimming and J lost 7 bases; unmatched junction nucleotides: 7. From germline, CDR1 is GTSNPN and CDR2 SVGIG (reference sequence). This CDR3 spans 15 amino acids.

This clone has only one observation. The CDR3 bases are TGTGCCAGCAGCTTAGTGATAGACGCCCGGGATGAGCAGTTCTTC. It specifies CASSLVIDARDEQFF. The chain uses TRBV7-2 and TRBJ2-1, with D unclear. Trimming removed 1 base at V and 8 bases at J, with 15 bases between. The CDR3 consists of 15 residues. Germline CDR1 and CDR2: SGHTA and FQGNSA.

The chain has TRBV7-9 and TRBJ1-2; no clear D. Germline values: CDR1 SEHNR, CDR2 FQNEAQ (reference sequence). V lost 0 bases and J 3 bases, leaving 11 bases between the germline ends. CDR3 size: 15 residues. This CDR3 is CASSLAPGSYYGYTF. The CDR3 DNA sequence: TGTGCCAGCAGCTTAGCACCCGGGTCCTACTATGGCTACACCTTC.

The rearrangement uses TRBV18 and TRBJ1-1; 10 bases match TRBD1. The CDR3 consists of 14 residues. V was clipped by 3 bases and J by 6 bases; unmatched bases: 4. Looked up from germline, CDR1 is KGHSH and CDR2 is LQKENI. DNA of the CDR3: TGTGCCAGCTCACCCAACGGACAGGGGGCTGAAGCTTTCTTT. It yields the protein CASSPNGQGAEAFF.

The V call is TRBV30, the J call TRBJ1-5; possible D gene TRBD1, 5 bases. Per germline, CDR1 GTSNPN and CDR2 SVGIG (reference sequence). This CDR3 is 12 amino acids long. The V and J ends lost 5 bases and 7 bases respectively, with 12 bases between them. CDR3 amino acids: CAWSGKGQPQHF. The DNA of the CDR3 is TGTGCCTGGTCAGGGAAGGGCCAGCCCCAGCATTTT.

The rearrangement uses TRBV30 and TRBJ2-7; 12 bases map to TRBD2. Germline loops: CDR1 GTSNPN, CDR2 SVGIG (reference sequence). CDR3 size: 17 residues. V gave up 0 bases and J gave up 5 bases; unmatched junction bases: 11. The CDR3 DNA reads TGTGCCTGGAGTGTATGGCCTAGCGGGAGGGCCGTCGACGAGCAGTACTTC. Its protein product is CAWSVWPSGRAVDEQYF.

The rearrangement joins TRBV29-1 to TRBJ1-1; 7 nucleotides agree with TRBD1. Unmatched junction bases numbered 9, after V lost 0 bases and J lost 8 bases. The V gene's germline CDR1 is SQVTM and CDR2 ANQGSEA. This CDR3 comprises 14 residues. Written as DNA, the CDR3 is TGCAGCGTTGAAGAAGGGGGCCGGAGCCCCGAAGCTTTCTTT. Encoded protein: CSVEEGGRSPEAFF.

The chain carries TRBV7-2 and TRBJ2-5; 7 bases match TRBD1. The ends lost 5 bases at V and 3 bases at J; junction bases unmatched: 6. Germline CDR1 reads SGHTA; CDR2 reads FQGNSA. This CDR3 is built from 14 residues. CDR3 sequence: CASSPGTAEETQYF. Written as DNA, the CDR3 is TGTGCCAGCAGCCCAGGGACAGCCGAAGAGACCCAGTACTTC.

The chain carries TRBV20-1 and TRBJ2-1; 10 positions match TRBD2. Trimming cost V 2 bases and J 15 bases; bases outside gene matches: 4. The CDR3 sequence is 11 residues long. CDR1 and CDR2 from the germline V gene are DFQATT and SNEGSKA (reference sequence). This CDR3 is CSARLAGVGFF. In nucleotides, the CDR3 is TGCAGTGCTAGACTAGCGGGAGTTGGGTTCTTC.

The chain employs TRBV9 and TRBJ1-4, with TRBD1 as a possible D gene (5 bases). The V and J ends lost 2 bases and 5 bases respectively, with 16 bases between them. Germline V CDR1 and CDR2: SGDLS, YYNGEE. The CDR3 extends over 16 amino acids. Here the CDR3 reads CASSVGWGSQNEKLFF. CDR3 coding DNA: TGTGCCAGCAGCGTTGGATGGGGCTCGCAAAATGAAAAACTGTTTTTT.

J is TRBJ2-5 and V is TRBV4-1; TRBD2 agrees at 8 bases. The CDR3 length is 16 residues. Trimming took 3 bases from V and 3 from J; bases not matched to a gene: 9. The germline CDR1 and CDR2 sequences are MGHRA and YSYEKL. This CDR3 is CASSQAGAGAEETQYF. The CDR3 DNA sequence: TGCGCCAGCAGCCAGGCTGGAGCGGGAGCAGAAGAGACCCAGTACTTC.

This sequence joins TRBV30 and TRBJ2-7; 7 nucleotides match TRBD1. J lost 2 bases, V lost 2 bases, and 9 bases had no gene match. The CDR3 loop spans 15 amino acids. The germline CDR1 and CDR2 sequences are GTSNPN and SVGIG (reference sequence). CDR3 in amino acids: CAWSPSTGLTYEQYF. The CDR3 DNA follows: TGTGCCTGGAGTCCCTCGACAGGGTTAACCTACGAGCAGTACTTC. The entire variable domain, with the rest obtained from reference TRBV30 and TRBJ2-7, is as follows: SQTIHQWPATLVQPVGSPLSLECTVEGTSNPNLYWYRQAAGRGLQLLFYSVGIGQISSEVPQNLSASRPQDRQFILSSKKLLLSDSGFYLCAWSPSTGLTYEQYFGPGTRLTVT.

The rearrangement joins TRBV27 to TRBJ1-3; no clear D gene. The germline CDR1 and CDR2 sequences are MNHEY and SMNVEV (reference sequence). CDR3 length: 14 amino acids. The V end was cut by 5 bases, the J end by 2 bases, with 10 bases between. The CDR3 DNA is TGTGCCAGCAGTCCGCAGGTTGCTGGAAACACCATATATTTT. Its protein is CASSPQVAGNTIYF.

The chain has TRBV10-3 and TRBJ2-7, with D possibly TRBD2 on 7 matching bases. The CDR3 contains 16 residues. Trimming took 7 bases from V and 3 from J, leaving 22 bases between them. Germline V gene data show CDR1 as ENHRY and CDR2 as SYGVKD. CDR3 sequence: CAITKRGGLLSYEQYF. The CDR3 bases are TGTGCCATCACCAAAAGGGGGGGGCTATTAAGCTACGAGCAGTACTTC.

The rearrangement links TRBV4-3 to TRBJ1-6, with a weak D call TRBD1 (5 bases). Deletions cut 0 bases from V and 6 bases from J, with 12 bases between. This CDR3 spans 16 amino acids. From germline, CDR1 is LGHNA and CDR2 YSLEER. The CDR3 DNA is TGCGCCAGCAGCCAAGAGGGGCACCAGCGTAATTCACCCCTCCACTTT. Protein sequence: CASSQEGHQRNSPLHF.

The chain uses TRBV5-6 and TRBJ2-2; D perhaps matches TRBD1 (5 bases). Germline CDR1 SGHDT, CDR2 YYEEEE. Trimming pared 1 base from V and 4 bases from J, leaving 8 bases between. The CDR3 loop spans 14 amino acids. CDR3 coding DNA: TGTGCCAGCAGCTTGCCACAGGCCACCGGGGAGCTGTTTTTT. Protein sequence: CASSLPQATGELFF.

J is TRBJ2-2 and V is TRBV7-9; D gene uncertain. CDR3 size: 14 residues. Germline lookup yields CDR1 SEHNR and CDR2 FQNEAQ (reference sequence). V was pared by 3 bases and J by 2 bases, with 7 bases between. The CDR3 spells CASSLGRNTGELFF. CDR3 DNA sequence: TGTGCCAGCAGCTTGGGCAGAAACACCGGGGAGCTGTTTTTT.